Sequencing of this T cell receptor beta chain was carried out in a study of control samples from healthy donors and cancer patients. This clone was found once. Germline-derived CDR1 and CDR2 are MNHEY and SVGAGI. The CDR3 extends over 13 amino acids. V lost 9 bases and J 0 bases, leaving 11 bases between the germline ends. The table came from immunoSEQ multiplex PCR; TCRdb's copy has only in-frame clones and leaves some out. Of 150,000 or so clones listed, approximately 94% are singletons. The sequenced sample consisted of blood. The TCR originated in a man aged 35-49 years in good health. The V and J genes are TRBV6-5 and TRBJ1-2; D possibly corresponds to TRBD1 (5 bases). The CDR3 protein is CASKQVANYGYTF. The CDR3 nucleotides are TGTGCCAGTAAACAGGTAGCTAACTATGGCTACACCTTC.